The rows below give T cell receptor beta chains drawn from one sample of a study of radiation and T cells in renal cell carcinoma. Profiling relied on immunoSEQ multiplex PCR, and the TCRdb table lists in-frame clones only, not all of them. The profile shows around 94,000 clones, 65% to 90% of them singletons. Sequenced here: blood, sampled from a patient whose treatment included radiotherapy and nephrectomy. These TCRs come from a man aged 50 to 59 with renal cell carcinoma. CDR3s include the opening cysteine and the closing phenylalanine or tryptophan. D genes are given only for firm matches. A clone size is listed for some rows: how often the clone was seen (once, few, many), or a class if it is expanded.

cdr3_nt: TGTGCCAGCTTATGGGACGGACGTCCTAATGAAAAACTGTTTTTT
cdr3_aa: CASLWDGRPNEKLFF
v_call: TRBV2
j_call: TRBJ1-4
d_call: .
clone_size: once

cdr3_nt: TGCGCCAGCAGCCTGAAGGCAGACAATGAGCAGTTCTTC
cdr3_aa: CASSLKADNEQFF
v_call: TRBV5-1
j_call: TRBJ2-1
d_call: .
clone_size: .

cdr3_nt: TGTGCCAGCAGCGGCGATACGCAGTATTTT
cdr3_aa: CASSGDTQYF
v_call: TRBV7-8
j_call: TRBJ2-3
d_call: .
clone_size: .

cdr3_nt: TGTGCCAGCAGCCGGCCAACTGGACACCTCTCCTACGAGCAGTACTTC
cdr3_aa: CASSRPTGHLSYEQYF
v_call: TRBV7-9
j_call: TRBJ2-7
d_call: .
clone_size: few

cdr3_nt: TGTGCCAGCAGCTTAGGCGGGTACCAAGAGACCCAGTACTTC
cdr3_aa: CASSLGGYQETQYF
v_call: TRBV7-9
j_call: TRBJ2-5
d_call: .
clone_size: .

cdr3_nt: TGTGCCAGCAGCTCATCTCAGGGGGTCGACAGTATCTACGAGCAGTACTTC
cdr3_aa: CASSSSQGVDSIYEQYF
v_call: TRBV7-9
j_call: TRBJ2-7
d_call: TRBD1
clone_size: .

cdr3_nt: TGTGCCAGCAGTGAGGGAATCTCTGGGGCCAACGTCCTGACTTTC
cdr3_aa: CASSEGISGANVLTF
v_call: TRBV2
j_call: TRBJ2-6
d_call: .
clone_size: .

cdr3_nt: TGTGCCATCAGTGAGACCCGAGAGAACATTCAGTACTTC
cdr3_aa: CAISETRENIQYF
v_call: TRBV10-3
j_call: TRBJ2-4
d_call: .
clone_size: .

cdr3_nt: TGTGCCAGCAGGATTAGACAGGGAAGCAACACTGAAGCTTTCTTT
cdr3_aa: CASRIRQGSNTEAFF
v_call: TRBV6-4
j_call: TRBJ1-1
d_call: TRBD1
clone_size: .

cdr3_nt: TGTGCCAGCAGTTACTCCCTCAGTGGCACTGAAGCTTTCTTT
cdr3_aa: CASSYSLSGTEAFF
v_call: TRBV6-6
j_call: TRBJ1-1
d_call: .
clone_size: .

cdr3_nt: TGTGCCAGCATCCCCGAACCGGGAAGCTCCTACGAGCAGTACTTC
cdr3_aa: CASIPEPGSSYEQYF
v_call: TRBV6-1
j_call: TRBJ2-7
d_call: .
clone_size: .

cdr3_nt: TGTGCCAGCAGTCCTACGCCCCAAACTGAAGCTTTCTTT
cdr3_aa: CASSPTPQTEAFF
v_call: TRBV6-5
j_call: TRBJ1-1
d_call: .
clone_size: .

cdr3_nt: TGTGCCAGCAGCACAGGGGGCTTTGGAAACACCATATATTTT
cdr3_aa: CASSTGGFGNTIYF
v_call: TRBV7-9
j_call: TRBJ1-3
d_call: TRBD1
clone_size: few

cdr3_nt: TGTGCCAGCAGCCTTGGACAGTTAGGCCAGCCCCAGCATTTT
cdr3_aa: CASSLGQLGQPQHF
v_call: TRBV5-6
j_call: TRBJ1-5
d_call: .
clone_size: once